This entry is about one TCR beta chain. Seattle cases were enrolled at active infection and followed longitudinally. Method: immunoSEQ multiplex PCR; TCRdb's copy keeps in-frame clones and lacks some. The profile shows roughly 260,000 clones, about 91% of them singletons. The record originates from a study of blood T cell repertoires in COVID-19. Study background: The samples span acute and convalescent COVID-19 from the United States, Italy and Spain. T cells, B-cell-depleted T cells, or PBMCs supplied cDNA or gDNA.

V lost 0 bases and J lost 2, with 8 bases in between. Germline values: CDR1 SGHAT, CDR2 FQNNGV. This CDR3 is built from 14 residues. The sample comprised peripheral blood. The rearrangement joins TRBV11-2 to TRBJ2-7; D ambiguous. The TCR sequence derives from a young adult with COVID-19, enrolled during active disease. The CDR3 sequence: CASSLDPNAYEQYF. The CDR3 bases are TGTGCCAGCAGCTTAGATCCTAACGCCTACGAGCAGTACTTC. The whole variable domain, remainder taken from reference TRBV11-2 and TRBJ2-7, is EAGVAQSPRYKIIEKRQSVAFWCNPISGHATLYWYQQILGQGPKLLIQFQNNGVVDDSQLPKDRFSAERLKGVDSTLKIQPAKLEDSAVYLCASSLDPNAYEQYFGPGTRLTVT.